This T cell receptor beta chain originates from a study of CD4 T cells in relation to SARS-CoV-2 and coronaviruses. In the study overall: After about nine days of antigen culture, PBMC TCR beta CDR3s were sequenced.

This clone was counted only a few times. Its antigen is not known. The CDR3 contains 14 residues. From germline, CDR1 is MDHEN and CDR2 SYDVKM. V dropped 7 bases and J dropped 0 bases, with 10 bases sitting between them. The unexposed donors gave CD4+ T cells in about 2011-2018, prior to COVID-19. The cells were cultured for about ten days before CD4+ T cells were isolated. As cell numbers allowed, unexposed-donor CD4+ T cells faced SARS-CoV-2 S/N and four cold-coronavirus spikes. Data came from immunoSEQ multiplex PCR; TCRdb stores just in-frame clones and leaves some out. The table has 16,000 or so clones, around 77% seen once; the top ten hold about a tenth.

The sequenced sample consisted of CD4+ T cells from PBMCs, cultured in vitro. The rearrangement links TRBV28 to TRBJ1-5; D is unresolved. The origin of this receptor is a human donor in good health. CDR3 amino acids: CASMAVSSNQPQHF. DNA of the CDR3: TGTGCCAGCATGGCCGTGAGTAGCAATCAGCCCCAGCATTTT.